This TCR beta chain was captured by sequencing in a study of CD8+ T cells in alopecia areata. Whole-study results and caveats: Normal scalp showed lower clonality than lesional scalp, especially alopecia totalis/universalis.

Indicated treatment: oral pan-JAK inhibitor, 5-10 mg twice daily. In the case of this clone: Its target is unknown.

The CDR3 is 11 residues long. From germline, CDR1 is KGHSH and CDR2 LQKENI. Trimming removed 4 bases at V and 5 bases at J, with 5 bases between. Extraction of RNA preceded its reverse transcription into cDNA, which served as the sequencing template. The data were produced by immunoSEQ multiplex PCR, yet TCRdb's version contains in-frame clones alone and is incomplete. The sample shows 180,000 or so clones, 40% to 65% of them seen only once. The source material was CD8+ T cells sorted from blood, sampled at approximately week 52, from a patient treated with tofacitinib. The source of this sequence is a human donor with alopecia areata. The chain carries TRBV18 and TRBJ2-5; D perhaps matches TRBD2 (5 bases). Here the CDR3 reads CASSREETQYF. The CDR3 DNA is TGTGCCAGCTCACGGGAGGAGACCCAGTACTTC.